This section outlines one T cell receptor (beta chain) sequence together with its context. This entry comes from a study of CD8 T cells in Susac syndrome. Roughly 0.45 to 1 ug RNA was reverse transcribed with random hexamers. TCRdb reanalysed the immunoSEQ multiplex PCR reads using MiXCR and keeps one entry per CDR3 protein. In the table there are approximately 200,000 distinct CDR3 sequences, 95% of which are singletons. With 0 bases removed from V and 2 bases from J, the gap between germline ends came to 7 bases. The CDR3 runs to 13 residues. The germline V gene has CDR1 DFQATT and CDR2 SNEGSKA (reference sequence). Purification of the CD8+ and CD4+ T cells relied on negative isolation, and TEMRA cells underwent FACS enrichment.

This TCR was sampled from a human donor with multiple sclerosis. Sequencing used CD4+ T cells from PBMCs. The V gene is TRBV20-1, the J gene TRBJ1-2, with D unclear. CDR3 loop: CSARDPINYGYTF. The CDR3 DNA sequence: TGCAGTGCTAGAGATCCGATAAACTATGGCTACACCTTC.